This T cell receptor beta chain was recorded in a study of blood T cells in healthy people across ages. Regarding the study as a whole: Across samples, TCR beta diversity tracked strongly with naive T cell percentage.

The germline gives CDR1 SEHNR, CDR2 FQNEAQ (reference sequence). This CDR3 has 12 amino acids. V lost 5 bases and J lost 8, with 12 bases in between. In regard to this clonotype: Antigen unknown.

With a J-beta primer mix and a sample-barcoded 5' primer, a second PCR ran about 7 to 11 cycles. MiXCR, run by TCRdb on the 5' RACE reads, gives a single entry per CDR3 protein. The table records over 750,000 distinct CDR3 sequences, more than 20% of them present only once. The sample, about 10 milliliters of peripheral blood, was drawn from each donor. The same data also contributed to another study, on T cells of mothers and their children.

The chain recombines TRBV7-9 with TRBJ1-1; no clear D. Sequenced input: blood. The receptor comes from a boy younger than 18 in good health. As DNA, the CDR3 is TGTGCCAGCAGCCGTCTCCAGGACGAAGCTTTCTTT. Translated: CASSRLQDEAFF. Filled out from reference TRBV7-9 and TRBJ1-1, the complete variable domain reads DTGVSQNPRHKITKRGQNVTFRCDPISEHNRLYWYRQTLGQGPEFLTYFQNEAQLEKSRLLSDRFSAERPKGSFSTLEIQRTEQGDSAMYLCASSRLQDEAFFGQGTRLTVV.